The clone carrying this T cell receptor beta chain was detected only once. Clones were sequenced by immunoSEQ multiplex PCR, and TCRdb holds only the in-frame ones, with some missing. Seen here are about 350,000 clones, about 90% observed once, and the top ten hold 3% to 5%. These data originate in a study of Ad26.COV2.S vaccination and SARS-CoV-2 variants. The clonotype originates from a human donor who had recovered from COVID-19. The sequencing used peripheral blood, collected after recovery from COVID-19.

The CDR3 coding sequence is TGTGCCAGCAGAGACAGGGGCGCAGAGCCCCAGCATTTT. It specifies CASRDRGAEPQHF. V gene TRBV18 combines with J gene TRBJ1-5, with TRBD1 matching over 8 bases. Germline CDR1 KGHSH, CDR2 LQKENI. The CDR3 is made up of 13 amino acids. Trimming took 8 bases from V and 8 from J; bases not matched to a gene: 8. Full variable domain (rest looked up from reference TRBV18 and TRBJ1-5): NAGVMQNPRHLVRRRGQEARLRCSPMKGHSHVYWYRQLPEEGLKFMVYLQKENIIDESGMPKERFSAEFPKEGPSILRIQQVVRGDSAAYFCASRDRGAEPQHFGDGTRLSIL.